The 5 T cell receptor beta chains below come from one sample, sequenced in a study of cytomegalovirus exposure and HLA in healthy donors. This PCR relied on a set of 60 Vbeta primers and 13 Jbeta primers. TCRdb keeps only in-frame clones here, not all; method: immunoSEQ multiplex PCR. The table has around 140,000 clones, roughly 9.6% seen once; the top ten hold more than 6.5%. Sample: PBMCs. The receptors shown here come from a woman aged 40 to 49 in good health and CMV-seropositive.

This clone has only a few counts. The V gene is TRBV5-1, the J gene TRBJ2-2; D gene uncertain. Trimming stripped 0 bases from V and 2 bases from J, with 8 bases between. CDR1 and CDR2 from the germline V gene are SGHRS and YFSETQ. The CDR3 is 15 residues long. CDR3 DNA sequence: TGCGCCAGCAGCTTGGTCAGGCCTAACACCGGGGAGCTGTTTTTT. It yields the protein CASSLVRPNTGELFF.

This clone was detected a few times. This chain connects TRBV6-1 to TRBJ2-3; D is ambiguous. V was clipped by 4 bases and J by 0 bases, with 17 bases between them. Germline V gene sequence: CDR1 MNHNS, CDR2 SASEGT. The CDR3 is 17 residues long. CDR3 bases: TGTGCCAGCAGTGTGCACAGTGGAACTTCTAGCACAGATACGCAGTATTTT. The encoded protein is CASSVHSGTSSTDTQYF.

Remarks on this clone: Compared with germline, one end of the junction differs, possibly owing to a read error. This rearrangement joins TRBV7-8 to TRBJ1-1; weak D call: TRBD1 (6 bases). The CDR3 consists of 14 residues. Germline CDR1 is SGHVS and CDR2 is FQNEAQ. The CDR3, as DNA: TGTGCCAGCAGCTTCAGGGGTTTGAACGCTGAAGCTTTCTTT. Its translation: CASSFRGLNAEAFF.

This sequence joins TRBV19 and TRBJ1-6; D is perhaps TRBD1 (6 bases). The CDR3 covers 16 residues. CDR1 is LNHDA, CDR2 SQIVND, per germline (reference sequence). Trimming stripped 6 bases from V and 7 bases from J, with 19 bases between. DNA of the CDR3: TGTGCCAGTAGCCCGACAGGCCCCCGGGGAAATTCACCCCTCCACTTT. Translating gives CASSPTGPRGNSPLHF. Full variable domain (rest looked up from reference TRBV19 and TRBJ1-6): DGGITQSPKYLFRKEGQNVTLSCEQNLNHDAMYWYRQDPGQGLRLIYYSQIVNDFQKGDIAEGYSVSREKKESFPLTVTSAQKNPTAFYLCASSPTGPRGNSPLHFGNGTRLTVT.

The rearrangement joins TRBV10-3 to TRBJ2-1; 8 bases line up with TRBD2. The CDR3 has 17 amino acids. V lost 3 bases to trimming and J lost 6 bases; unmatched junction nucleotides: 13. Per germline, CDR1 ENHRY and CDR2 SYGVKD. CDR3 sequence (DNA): TGTGCCATCAGTGATTTCTATAGCCTAGCGGGCGTCAATGAGCAGTTCTTC. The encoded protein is CAISDFYSLAGVNEQFF.